The rows below give T cell receptor beta chains drawn from one sample of a study of cytomegalovirus exposure and HLA in healthy donors. The table came from immunoSEQ multiplex PCR; TCRdb's copy has only in-frame clones and leaves some out. This sample has under 300,000 clones, with roughly 90% found just once. Sample: PBMCs. Source of these receptors: a man aged 40-55 years in good health and CMV-seropositive. CDR3s include the opening cysteine and the closing phenylalanine or tryptophan. The D gene is left open where the match is weak. Some rows have no size entry. The others give once, few or many, or a class for an expanded clone.

TRBJ2-7 TRBD1 TRBV19 NA TGTGCCAGTAGTATCTCCGGGACAGGGGGCGAGCAGTACTTC CASSISGTGGEQYF
TRBJ1-1 TRBD1 TRBV27 NA TGTGCCAGCAGTGATTACAGGGGAGGAAACGCTGAAGCTTTCTTT CASSDYRGGNAEAFF
TRBJ1-6 NA TRBV4-3 once TGCGCCAGCAGCCAAGACAGGGGCTCCTATAATTCACCCCTCCACTTT CASSQDRGSYNSPLHF
TRBJ1-2 NA TRBV18 NA TGTGCCAGCTCACCAGACCAGGGCTATGGCTACACCTTC CASSPDQGYGYTF
TRBJ1-4 TRBD1 TRBV6-5 NA TGTGCCAGCAGTCAAACAGGGGGTGTTGAAAAACTGTTTTTT CASSQTGGVEKLFF
TRBJ1-5 NA TRBV2 once TGTGCCAGCACCCTATGGATGAGCGATCAGCCCCAGCATTTT CASTLWMSDQPQHF
TRBJ2-5 TRBD1 TRBV7-9 NA TGTGCCAGCAGCTTGGGACAGATAGAACAAGAGACCCAGTACTTC CASSLGQIEQETQYF
TRBJ1-4 TRBD1 TRBV7-8 NA TGTGCCAGCAGCTTAAGCAGGGGGCGAACTAATGAAAAACTGTTTTTT CASSLSRGRTNEKLFF
TRBJ2-7 NA TRBV30 NA TGTGCCTGGTCAGGGGTAAACACCTACGAGCAGTACTTC CAWSGVNTYEQYF
TRBJ1-1 TRBD1 TRBV7-9 NA TGTGCCAGCAGCCTAGTGGGACAGGGGGTAAATGTGGCTTTCTTT CASSLVGQGVNVAFF
TRBJ2-1 NA TRBV5-1 NA TGCGCCAGCAGCTTGGTGGGTAGGAGTCCGCAGAGCTCCTACAATGAGCAGTTCTTC CASSLVGRSPQSSYNEQFF
TRBJ2-7 TRBD2 TRBV19 NA TGTGCCAGTAGTAACCTGGGGAGGGCCCAGGTCGAGCAGTACTTC CASSNLGRAQVEQYF
TRBJ2-7 TRBD2 TRBV5-4 NA TGTGCCAGCAGCTTATTTAGCGGGTCATCGTACGAGCAGTACTTC CASSLFSGSSYEQYF
TRBJ2-7 NA TRBV4-1 NA TGCGCCAGCAGTACCCTCCCCGGTTCTACCTACGAGCAGTACTTC CASSTLPGSTYEQYF
TRBJ1-1 TRBD1 TRBV5-5 once TGTGCCAGCAGGCCAAGACAGGGGGCAGGAAACACTGAAGCTTTCTTT CASRPRQGAGNTEAFF
TRBJ2-7 TRBD1 TRBV28 NA TGTGCCAGCAGTTTAAGGCGGCAGGGGGCTTACGAGCAGTACTTC CASSLRRQGAYEQYF
TRBJ2-5 NA TRBV27 NA TGTGCCAGCAGCGGGGTAACTGATCGAGAGACCCAGTACTTC CASSGVTDRETQYF
TRBJ2-3 TRBD1 TRBV29-1 NA TGCAGCGTCCTCCCGAGACAGGGGCGTAGAGATACGCAGTATTTT CSVLPRQGRRDTQYF
TRBJ2-7 TRBD1 TRBV6-1 NA TGTGCCAGCAGCGGACAGGGGGCGGGGGAGCAGTACTTC CASSGQGAGEQYF
TRBJ2-3 TRBD2 TRBV28 once TGTGCCAGCAGTTTATCTAGCGGGAGGGCACCAGATACGCAGTATTTT CASSLSSGRAPDTQYF
TRBJ1-2 TRBD1 TRBV5-6 NA TGTGCCAGCAACCCGACAGGGTCCCACTATGGCTACACCTTC CASNPTGSHYGYTF